Below, one T cell receptor (beta chain) is given with its context. Looked up from germline, CDR1 is SNHLY and CDR2 is FYNNEI. The CDR3 consists of 10 residues. Although they were nominally healthy when sampled, donors likely had unrecorded immune exposures. This entry comes from a study of cytomegalovirus exposure and HLA in healthy donors. The PCR ran on 60 Vbeta and 13 Jbeta primers. This table comes from immunoSEQ multiplex PCR, and its TCRdb copy is limited to in-frame clones, with some not included. Of about 140,000 clones listed, 65% to 80% were seen once; the top ten hold 8.8%. Sequencing was performed on PBMCs. The clonotype comes from a woman aged 50 to 60 in good health and CMV-seropositive. This rearrangement joins TRBV2 to TRBJ2-5; D unclear. The end of the DNA aligns better with TRBJ2-7, so the J call may be wrong. The CDR3 is CASMSYEQYF. Written as DNA, the CDR3 is TGTGCCAGCATGAGCTACGAGCAGTACTTC.